Listed below are T cell receptor beta chains from one sample, sequenced in a study of blood T cell repertoires in COVID-19. Clones were read by immunoSEQ multiplex PCR, and TCRdb kept only the in-frame ones, dropping some. Of a few hundred thousand clones in the sample, 80% to 95% are singletons; the top ten hold about 0.86%. The sample consisted of PBMCs or T cells enriched from blood (not recorded which). The receptors come from a woman aged 35 to 49 who had been exposed to COVID-19. Both conserved end residues are part of each CDR3. D genes are given only for firm matches. A row's size may be missing; if present it is once, few, many or a size class.

>TRBV9|TRBJ2-5|-|TRBD1
CGTGDRGDEWETQYF
TGTGGGACCGGGGACAGGGGGGACGAGTGGGAGACCCAGTACTTC
>TRBV30|TRBJ1-5|-|TRBD1
CAWSGGQGGFQPQHF
TGTGCCTGGAGTGGAGGACAGGGAGGATTTCAGCCCCAGCATTTT
>TRBV5-1|TRBJ2-2|-|TRBD1
CASRSGGVGGELFF
TGCGCCAGCAGATCAGGGGGCGTCGGCGGGGAGCTGTTTTTT
>TRBV2|TRBJ1-2|-|TRBD1
CASSRTGANYGYTF
TGTGCCAGCAGTCGGACAGGGGCCAACTATGGCTACACCTTC
>TRBV9|TRBJ1-2|-|-
CASSVAQGLGGYGYTF
TGTGCCAGCAGCGTAGCTCAGGGGCTTGGGGGCTATGGCTACACCTTC
>TRBV10-3|TRBJ1-2|-|-
CAITTTATNYGYTF
TGTGCCATCACTACGACAGCTACAAACTATGGCTACACCTTC
>TRBV7-9|TRBJ1-2|-|-
CASSSPETTNYGYTF
TGTGCCAGCAGCTCCCCGGAAACTACTAACTATGGCTACACCTTC
>TRBV7-2|TRBJ2-3|-|-
CASSQRVGQGLSDTQYF
TGTGCCAGCAGCCAGAGGGTAGGGCAGGGGTTGTCAGATACGCAGTATTTT
>TRBV5-1|TRBJ1-3|-|-
CASSLGGRSSGNTIYF
TGCGCCAGCAGCTTGGGGGGCAGGAGCTCTGGAAACACCATATATTTT
>TRBV18|TRBJ2-1|-|TRBD1
CASSPWGQGGVNEQFF
TGTGCCAGCTCACCATGGGGACAGGGGGGGGTTAATGAGCAGTTCTTC
>TRBV29-1|TRBJ1-2|-|TRBD1
CSVETTEDRGPNYGYTF
TGCAGCGTCGAAACTACCGAGGACAGGGGGCCCAACTATGGCTACACCTTC
>TRBV19|TRBJ1-2|-|-
CASSILTGLGYTF
TGTGCCAGTAGTATCTTGACAGGTCTTGGCTACACCTTC
>TRBV7-3|TRBJ1-5|-|-
CASSPQGGGQPQHF
TGTGCCAGCAGCCCACAGGGTGGCGGTCAGCCCCAGCATTTT
>TRBV21-1|TRBJ1-2|-|-
CASSIGPGTGDLPFGLLWVGYTF
TGTGCCAGCAGCATTGGGCCTGGGACAGGGGATTTGCCGTTTGGTTTGCTTTGGGTTGGCTACACCTTC
>TRBV3-1/TRBV3-2|TRBJ1-6|once|-
CASSQDSGSLSSPLHF
TGTGCCAGCAGCCAAGATTCAGGCAGCCTTTCGTCACCCCTCCACTTT
>TRBV24-1|TRBJ2-3|-|-
CATSDYTQGRTDTQYF
TGTGCCACCAGTGATTATACCCAGGGGCGCACAGATACGCAGTATTTT
>TRBV19|TRBJ1-1|-|-
CASSTGYTEAFF
TGTGCCAGTAGTACAGGGTATACTGAAGCTTTCTTT
>TRBV6-5|TRBJ1-4|-|-
CASGSTVNELFF
TGTGCCAGCGGATCTACAGTGAATGAACTGTTTTTT
>TRBV7-8|TRBJ2-7|-|-
CASSPRQLSSYEQYF
TGTGCCAGCAGCCCAAGACAGTTGAGCTCCTACGAGCAGTACTTC
>TRBV5-1|TRBJ2-1|-|TRBD1
CASSATGGPRYNEQFF
TGCGCCAGCAGTGCGACAGGGGGACCGCGTTACAATGAGCAGTTCTTC